The rows below give T cell receptor beta chains drawn from one sample of a study of identical twins. TCRdb re-called the 5' RACE reads through MiXCR, storing one row per CDR3 protein. The sample carries about 1.7 million distinct CDR3 sequences, less than 35% recorded once. The sequenced material came from cord blood. Receptors were obtained from a newborn girl in good health. Both conserved end residues are part of each CDR3. Fields, in order: V gene, clone size, D gene, J gene, CDR3 protein, CDR3 DNA. A D gene is named only where the DNA matches it firmly. Not all rows give a size; the values are once, few, many and, for expanded clones, a class.

TRBV20-1	few	.	TRBJ1-1	CSARLGSLNTEAFF	TGCAGTGCTAGGTTAGGCAGCCTGAACACTGAAGCTTTCTTT
TRBV4-1	.	TRBD2	TRBJ2-7	CASSQDFGLAGGYEQYF	TGCGCCAGCAGCCAAGATTTTGGACTAGCGGGAGGCTACGAGCAGTACTTC
TRBV20-1	.	TRBD2	TRBJ2-7	CGVLATSGWYEQYF	TGCGGAGTGCTAGCGACTAGCGGGTGGTACGAGCAGTACTTC
TRBV29-1	.	.	TRBJ2-2	CSVARTTTGELFF	TGCAGCGTAGCTCGGACGACTACCGGGGAGCTGTTTTTT
TRBV11-2	.	TRBD2	TRBJ2-5	CASSFSGRAKYNEQYF	TGTGCCAGCAGCTTTAGCGGGAGGGCCAAGTACAATGAGCAGTACTTC
TRBV24-1	.	TRBD1	TRBJ2-7	CATQDRGYNEQYF	TGTGCCACCCAGGACAGGGGTTACAATGAGCAGTACTTC
TRBV25-1	few	.	TRBJ2-1	CASSWPGPYNEQFF	TGTGCCAGCAGTTGGCCAGGGCCGTACAATGAGCAGTTCTTC
TRBV7-2	.	.	TRBJ1-5	CASSLAFRASQHF	TGTGCCAGCAGCTTAGCGTTCAGGGCCTCCCAGCATTTT
TRBV29-1	.	.	TRBJ2-5	CSGDLIQGETQYF	TGCAGCGGGGACCTCATTCAGGGGGAGACCCAGTACTTC
TRBV7-8	.	TRBD1	TRBJ2-7	CASSCHRDRTYEQYF	TGTGCCAGCAGTTGTCACCGGGACAGGACCTACGAGCAGTACTTC
TRBV29-1	few	.	TRBJ1-6	CSVEGPRGPYNSPLHF	TGCAGCGTTGAAGGGCCCAGGGGCCCCTATAATTCACCCCTCCACTTT
TRBV10-1	.	TRBD2	TRBJ2-3	CASSASSGRTDTQYF	TGCGCCAGCAGTGCGTCTAGCGGACGCACAGATACGCAGTATTTT
TRBV7-2	.	.	TRBJ2-3	CASSLAPRARDTQYF	TGTGCCAGCAGCTTAGCTCCCCGGGCCAGGGATACGCAGTATTTT
TRBV12-3/TRBV12-4	few	TRBD2	TRBJ2-1	CASRGLAGIEQFF	TGTGCCAGCAGGGGACTAGCGGGAATTGAGCAGTTCTTC
TRBV7-2	.	TRBD1	TRBJ2-7	CASGGQLNNEQYF	TGTGCCAGCGGGGGACAGCTTAACAATGAGCAGTACTTC
TRBV29-1	few	.	TRBJ2-2	CSVDGLFF	TGCAGCGTTGACGGGCTGTTTTTT
TRBV12-3/TRBV12-4	.	.	TRBJ1-1	CASSPPPGSEAFF	TGTGCCAGCAGCCCCCCGCCTGGCAGTGAAGCTTTCTTT
TRBV6-1	few	.	TRBJ2-7	CASSEDEGSEQYF	TGTGCCAGCAGTGAAGATGAGGGGAGCGAGCAGTACTTC
TRBV27	.	.	TRBJ2-3	CASSGGRSRGTDTQYF	TGTGCCAGCAGTGGAGGACGCAGCCGGGGGACAGATACGCAGTATTTT
TRBV10-1	few	.	TRBJ2-7	CASSEFTESYEQYF	TGCGCCAGCAGTGAGTTCACAGAGTCCTACGAGCAGTACTTC
TRBV29-1	many	.	TRBJ2-3	CSVATGRTDTQYF	TGCAGCGTTGCAACAGGGAGAACAGATACGCAGTATTTT
TRBV3-1	.	TRBD2	TRBJ2-1	CASSPHSGRGEQFF	TGTGCCAGCAGCCCCCATAGCGGGAGGGGTGAGCAGTTCTTC
TRBV9	few	TRBD2	TRBJ2-7	CASSVAAGAPYEQYF	TGTGCCAGCAGCGTAGCTGCGGGAGCCCCCTACGAGCAGTACTTC
TRBV5-1	.	.	TRBJ1-2	CASSLRSGDHGYTF	TGCGCCAGCAGCTTGAGATCCGGGGACCATGGCTACACCTTC
TRBV21-1	.	.	TRBJ2-5	CASSKAWGQETQYF	TGTGCCAGCAGCAAAGCGTGGGGACAAGAGACCCAGTACTTC
TRBV7-9	.	TRBD2	TRBJ2-1	CASSLAPDRLAGDEQFF	TGTGCCAGCAGCTTAGCCCCTGATCGACTAGCGGGAGATGAGCAGTTCTTC
TRBV12-3/TRBV12-4	few	TRBD1	TRBJ1-2	CATSHQGARGYTF	TGTGCCACCTCACACCAGGGGGCTCGGGGCTACACCTTC
TRBV28	few	TRBD1	TRBJ1-4	CASSASPGTGGILNEKLFF	TGTGCCAGCAGTGCATCTCCCGGGACAGGGGGCATTTTGAATGAAAAACTGTTTTTT
TRBV6-5	.	TRBD1	TRBJ2-7	CASSYRGQQHYERYF	TGTGCCAGCAGTTACCGGGGACAGCAGCATTACGAGCGGTACTTC
TRBV20-1	.	.	TRBJ1-5	CSARGWGARGNQPQHF	TGCAGTGCTAGAGGTTGGGGGGCCCGGGGCAATCAGCCCCAGCATTTT
TRBV20-1	few	TRBD2	TRBJ2-1	CGADRTRRLYNEQFF	TGCGGTGCTGATAGGACTAGGCGCCTTTACAATGAGCAGTTCTTC
TRBV3-1	few	TRBD1	TRBJ2-7	CASSQAGTGGYEQYF	TGTGCCAGCAGCCAAGCCGGGACAGGGGGCTACGAGCAGTACTTC
TRBV2	few	TRBD2	TRBJ2-5	CASSEGKTSGPQETQYF	TGTGCCAGCAGTGAAGGCAAGACTAGCGGGCCTCAAGAGACCCAGTACTTC
TRBV3-1	many	.	TRBJ2-5	CASSQKRETQYF	TGTGCCAGCAGCCAGAAGCGAGAGACCCAGTACTTC
TRBV7-2	.	TRBD2	TRBJ2-5	CASSFTGGPHEQYF	TGTGCCAGCAGCTTCACGGGAGGGCCCCATGAGCAGTACTTC
TRBV5-1	.	TRBD1	TRBJ2-7	CASSLHSGQGNYLSYEQYF	TGCGCCAGCAGCTTGCATTCCGGACAGGGTAACTACTTATCCTACGAGCAGTACTTC
TRBV20-1	few	.	TRBJ1-5	CSAVGGNQPQHF	TGCAGTGCTGTTGGGGGCAATCAGCCCCAGCATTTT
TRBV7-9	few	.	TRBJ2-5	CASSLGGPGPTYQETQYF	TGTGCCAGCAGCTTAGGGGGTCCGGGACCCACGTACCAAGAGACCCAGTACTTC
TRBV7-2	.	.	TRBJ2-3	CASRSMGHSTDTQYF	TGTGCCAGCAGATCCATGGGGCATAGCACAGATACGCAGTATTTT
TRBV13	.	TRBD2	TRBJ2-3	CASRGTKGLAGNTQYF	TGTGCCAGCAGGGGTACAAAGGGACTAGCGGGGAATACGCAGTATTTT